This T cell receptor (beta chain) was sequenced in a study of T cell changes during pregnancy in multiple sclerosis. The CDR3 is 13 residues long. The germline V gene has CDR1 SNHLY and CDR2 FYNNEI. The J segment lost 9 bases and the V segment lost 6 bases, leaving 8 bases of the junction unmatched. Clones were sequenced by immunoSEQ multiplex PCR, and TCRdb holds only the in-frame ones, with some missing. Of 45,000 to 55,000 clones in the sample, 80% to 90% were seen once. The material was CD4+ T cells from peripheral blood mononuclear cells, obtained in the second trimester of pregnancy. The chain is built from TRBV2 and TRBJ2-1, with 7 bases that match TRBD1. The sequence derives from a female donor with multiple sclerosis, enrolled in a pregnancy study. The CDR3 is CASRDRPTGEQFF. The CDR3 DNA is TGTGCCAGCAGGGACAGGCCCACAGGTGAGCAGTTCTTC.